What follows describes a single T cell receptor beta chain. These data come from a study of blood T cell repertoires in COVID-19. Study as a whole: Sample material is recorded as cDNA or gDNA derived from T cells, B-cell-depleted T cells, or PBMCs.

The CDR3 has 14 amino acids. The germline V gene has CDR1 SGHTA and CDR2 FQGTGA. The junction had 4 bases not matched to a gene; V was cut back by 5 bases and J by 5 bases. Method: immunoSEQ multiplex PCR; TCRdb's copy keeps in-frame clones and lacks some. The sample holds 150,000 to 200,000 clones, about 90% seen once. The receptor comes from a man in his sixties with acute or convalescent COVID-19. Source material: peripheral blood. The chain has TRBV7-3 and TRBJ2-3; 10 bases agree with TRBD2. This CDR3 is CASSPGTSEDTQYF. The CDR3 DNA follows: TGTGCCAGCAGCCCTGGGACTAGCGAAGATACGCAGTATTTT. Supplemented by reference TRBV7-3 and TRBJ2-3, the full variable domain reads GAGVSQTPSNKVTEKGKYVELRCDPISGHTALYWYRQSLGQGPEFLIYFQGTGAADDSGLPNDRFFAVRPEGSVSTLKIQRTERGDSAVYLCASSPGTSEDTQYFGPGTRLTVL.